This T cell receptor beta chain was recorded in a study of cytomegalovirus exposure and HLA in healthy donors (dated by TCRdb to the late 2010s). For the wider study: An earlier analysis of about 530 of the donors reported about 260 Gb of sequence data and around 110 million unique TCR beta sequences obtained from about 180 million T cells. Around 320 gigabases of sequencing data and tens of millions of unique TCR sequences were included in an early release covering several hundred HLA-typed donors. The genetic ancestry cluster associated with self-reported Caucasian donors included 81% of the roughly 400 genotyped donors. The study was designed to test whether signatures of past pathogen exposure could be identified by cataloging public T cell receptors. The study profiled the T cell repertoires of some 610 subjects by immunosequencing and related them to cytomegalovirus serostatus. A separate validation cohort of about 110 different subjects was used in addition to the 666-subject first cohort. To predict cytomegalovirus infection status, the study brought together high-throughput TCR immunosequencing, statistical association of individual TCRs with disease status, and machine learning. In a later analysis, previously published TCR beta repertoires from several hundred donors were re-analyzed and high-resolution HLA genotyping was added so that TCR occurrence patterns could be studied. The later analysis used no new phenotypic data to find candidate immune exposures, relying instead on TCR beta sequences and their occurrence across donors. In an earlier analysis of more than 550 of the donors, high-throughput TCR beta sequencing was used to judge whether each TCR beta V gene segment behaved as functional or pseudogenic. Alongside the repertoire data, information on donor age, sex, ethnicity and CMV serostatus was compiled. A later genetic analysis took genome-wide SNP genotypes for about 55% of the 666 donors and used that subset as a discovery cohort. All discovery cohort repertoires had been generated using a single sequencing platform. HLA typing included class I and class II loci at four-digit resolution. Typing coverage differed by locus: A, B, C, DRB1 and DQB1 were typed in roughly 620-630 donors, DQA1 in approximately 520, DPA1 in approximately 610, and DPB1 in 400 to 490. A handful of DR-DQ haplotypes were handled as single units for association and clustering because linkage in the cohort was strong. Among about 360 genotyped donors of the cohort, an average of approximately 240,000 unique TCR beta nucleotide sequences were sequenced per donor, roughly a sixth of them non-productive.

Points the paper makes about the study in general: A total of fewer than 200 TCR beta chains were listed by the study as associated with cytomegalovirus. A group of highly shared sequence variants was considered likely to be a technical artifact of the sequencing pipeline. Linkage disequilibrium might explain the correlated functional status among segregating V segments, but an unknown experimental factor could not be excluded. A later genetic analysis reported fewer N-insertions in productive TCRs among donors in an Asian-associated ancestry cluster than the 666-donor mean. When HLA alleles, especially DR and DQ, strongly co-occurred, attributing TCR associations to individual alleles was difficult. An earlier analysis of around 600 of the donors showed that most TCR beta V segments appeared in productive rearrangements either about 87% or about 30% of the time, which broadly matched IMGT annotations. In a later analysis, HLA-associated TCR beta chains showed more clonal expansion and lower generation probabilities than non-associated chains that were equally common. In a later analysis, the rate of TCR association differed among HLA loci, with DRB1 alleles having the most associated TCRs and HLA-C alleles having the fewest. About 17 rarely observed V segments, including chromosome 9 orphons, were excluded from the earlier analysis of approximately 500 of the donors because counts were too low. According to a later analysis, most CMV-associated TCR beta chains appeared to be HLA-restricted, and the HLA associations seemed to be driven largely by CMV exposure. Because some donors lacked HLA typing at each locus, the association tests relied only on the typed subset. Several of the top co-occurrence clusters appeared to be linked to parvovirus B19, influenza, CMV and Epstein-Barr virus, according to a later analysis. The classifier was reported to diagnose cytomegalovirus status with high specificity and sensitivity in both the original cohort and the validation cohort. Most TCR sequences were observed very rarely across donors, whereas some public TCRs were present in many individuals. A further reported finding was that TCR beta sequences accurately predicted the HLA-A and HLA-B alleles for most subjects in the first cohort. Sequencing depth was assumed to be roughly uniform across donors in the presence/absence analyses, though that assumption may not hold. In vitro tests confirmed that a few of the cytomegalovirus-associated TCR beta chains recognize cytomegalovirus antigens. The authors suggested that the approach could potentially be extended to other disease states and immunological phenotypes. Because the 87-base-pair reads could not distinguish some IMGT-functional V segments, including TRBV6-2 and TRBV6-3, those segments were excluded. Specific HLA alleles were associated with 15,000 to 20,000 TCR beta sequences at a false discovery rate of 0.05 in a later analysis. The only immune exposure information available for the cohort was CMV serostatus. V-gene and J-gene trimming of TCR beta chains was associated with a missense DCLRE1C variant in a later genetic analysis, and the association was replicated in an independent cohort. Only TCR beta chains were sequenced in this cohort, and the absence of alpha or paired-chain data limited detectable features.

The CDR3, from cysteine to phenylalanine, totals 18 residues. The CDR3 DNA has 54 bases and is translated from base 1. For CDR1 and CDR2, the germline V gene lists SGHVS and FQNEAQ. V is trimmed back by 3 bases and J by 6 bases, and the junction contains 14 bases that no gene match accounts for. Worth noting for this clone: The antigen it recognizes is unknown. No much larger clone is present one base from it, and per-base qualities are unavailable. The sample has other DNA sequences that encode this CDR3 too.

The library was built by means of the immunoSEQ multiplex PCR assay. The multiplex PCR relied on a mix of 60 forward primers for TCR Vbeta segments and 13 reverse primers for TCR Jbeta segments. The CDR3 region of rearranged TCR beta genes was amplified from genomic DNA with a multiplex PCR assay. On the Illumina HiSeq System, the amplified TCR beta libraries were sequenced as 87-base-pair reads. In the source study's methods: In a later analysis, 80 million or so unique TCR beta chains were counted across the approximately 670 repertoires, and roughly 11 million of these chains were shared by at least two donors. Raw reads were error-corrected and collapsed into unique sequences by a nearest-neighbor algorithm in which closely related sequences were merged to remove PCR and sequencing errors. CDR3 sequences were aligned to IMGT reference sequences to assign V, D and J gene segments. For a sequence to be retained, at least a six-nucleotide match to both a V gene segment and a J gene segment was required. Rearrangements were classified as productive when the CDR3 lacked stop codons and remained in frame with V and J, and all other rearrangements were classified as non-productive. CDR3 was defined according to IMGT convention as the region running from the second conserved V-encoded cysteine to the conserved J-encoded phenylalanine. The earlier analysis of more than 450 of the donors excluded sequences that lacked an unambiguous match to a single V gene segment. An earlier analysis of several hundred of the donors called V segments functional above 56.7% productive rearrangements and segregating when the between-donor standard deviation exceeded 5%. A statistical classification framework was built for diagnosing cytomegalovirus status from the catalog of TCR beta chain sequences. A later analysis assigned V and J genes by comparing TCR nucleotide sequences with IMGT/GENE-DB human TR gene sequences. A later analysis assigned CDR3 sequences and most-parsimonious VDJ recombination scenarios with the TCRdist pipeline. In a later analysis, every TCR beta chain was defined by the combination of its CDR3 amino acid sequence and its V-gene family, and reads without a unique V-gene family were dropped. A later analysis removed over 500 highly shared, low-generation-probability nucleotide sequences to deal with suspected cross-contamination and a sequencing artifact. In a later analysis, a clonal expansion index for each public chain was calculated from normalized within-repertoire ranks of inferred template counts. Generation probabilities in a later analysis came from a VDJ recombination model fitted to out-of-frame rearrangements, and those results were checked against IGoR. In a later analysis, hypergeometric tests were used to score TCR-TCR, TCR-HLA and TCR-CMV co-occurrence, with a repertoire-size bias correction applied to TCR pairs. False discovery rates were estimated in a later analysis by permuting HLA or CMV assignments 20 times. A later analysis grouped co-occurring TCRs with DBSCAN, adding TCRdist sequence similarity when clustering within HLA-allele-positive subsets. Co-occurrence clustering excluded repertoires with fewer than 30,000 or more than 120,000 public chains, plus five with anomalous nucleotide sharing. The clones in this table, taken by TCRdb from immuneACCESS, are in-frame only. Not every clone is retained; where verified, under half of the shortfall comes from an unresolved V gene, and the cause of the rest is unknown. Clonal size and the V and J genes are those of that table, whereas D and trimming came from the DNA. In all, the sample holds about 180,000 clones, and 75% to 85% of those were seen once. Jointly, the top ten make up more than 0.95% of the sample.

The cohort comprised approximately 700 healthy bone marrow donors. At the time of sampling, every cohort member was nominally healthy, though immune exposures that went unrecorded were likely present. The donor tested CMV seropositive and was one of the 289 seropositive cohort members. Every donor gave a peripheral blood sample, and the peripheral blood mononuclear cells from that sample were used for TCR beta sequencing. The Qiagen DNeasy Blood Extraction Kit was used to extract genomic DNA from the blood cell samples. The rearranged segments are TRBV7-8 and TRBJ2-3, with 11 bases matching TRBD2. The TCR sequence derives from a girl aged 2 to 10 in good health and CMV-seropositive. Sequencing input: PBMCs. The nucleotides read TGTGCCAGCAGCTTTTCACTAGCGGGAGCCCAACGAACGGATACGCAGTATTTT. Its coded protein is CASSFSLAGAQRTDTQYF.